The T cell receptor (beta chain) under discussion was sequenced for a study of radiation and T cells in renal cell carcinoma. The treatment here: 15 Gy SBRT to primary tumor, nephrectomy 4 weeks later. The V end was cut by 6 bases, the J end by 2 bases, with 5 bases between. Germline CDR1 is LNHDA and CDR2 is SQIVND (reference sequence). The CDR3 loop spans 11 amino acids. The protocol was immunoSEQ multiplex PCR, while the TCRdb copy is restricted to in-frame clones and leaves out a portion. Among roughly 9,000 clones listed, approximately 54% were seen once. This TCR came from a man aged 55-75 years with renal cell carcinoma. The sample consisted of tumor tissue, taken from a patient whose treatment included radiotherapy and nephrectomy. The V and J genes are TRBV19 and TRBJ2-7; no clear D gene. The CDR3 coding sequence is TGTGCCAGTAGCTCGGCCTACGAGCAGTACTTC. It translates to CASSSAYEQYF.